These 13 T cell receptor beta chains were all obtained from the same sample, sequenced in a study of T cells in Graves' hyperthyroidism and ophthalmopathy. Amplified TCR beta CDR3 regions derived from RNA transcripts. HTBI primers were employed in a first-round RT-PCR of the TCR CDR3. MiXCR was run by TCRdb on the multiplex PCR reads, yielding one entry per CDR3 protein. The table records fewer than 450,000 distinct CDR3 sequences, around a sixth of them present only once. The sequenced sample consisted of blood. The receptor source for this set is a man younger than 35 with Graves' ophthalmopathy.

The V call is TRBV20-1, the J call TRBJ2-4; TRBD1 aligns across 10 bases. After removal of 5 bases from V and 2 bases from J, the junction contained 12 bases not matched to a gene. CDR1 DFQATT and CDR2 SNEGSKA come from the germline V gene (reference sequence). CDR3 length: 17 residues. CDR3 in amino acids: CSAEGTGEVVTKNIQYF. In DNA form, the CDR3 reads TGCAGTGCTGAAGGGACAGGGGAGGTAGTAACCAAAAACATTCAGTACTTC.

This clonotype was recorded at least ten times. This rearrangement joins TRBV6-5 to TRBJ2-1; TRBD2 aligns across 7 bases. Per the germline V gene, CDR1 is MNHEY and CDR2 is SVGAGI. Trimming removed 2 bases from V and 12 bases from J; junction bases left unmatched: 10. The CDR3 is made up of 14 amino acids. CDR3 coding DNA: TGTGCCAGCAGTTACGACCGGACTAGGCTGGGGCAGTTCTTC. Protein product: CASSYDRTRLGQFF.

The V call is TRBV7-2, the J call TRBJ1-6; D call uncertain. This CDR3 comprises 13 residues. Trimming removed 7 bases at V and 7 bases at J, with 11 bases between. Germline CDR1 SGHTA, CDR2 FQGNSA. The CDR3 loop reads CASTPGWNSPLHF. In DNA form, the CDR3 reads TGTGCCAGCACACCCGGGTGGAATTCACCCCTCCACTTT.

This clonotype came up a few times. The CDR3 loop reads CASSFSFVLLQFF. For the CDR3, the DNA is TGTGCCAGCAGCTTCTCCTTCGTCCTCCTGCAGTTCTTC. The chain carries TRBV7-2 and TRBJ2-1; no clear D. With 3 bases removed from V and 12 bases from J, the gap between germline ends came to 15 bases. The germline V gene has CDR1 SGHTA and CDR2 FQGNSA. The CDR3 extends over 13 amino acids.

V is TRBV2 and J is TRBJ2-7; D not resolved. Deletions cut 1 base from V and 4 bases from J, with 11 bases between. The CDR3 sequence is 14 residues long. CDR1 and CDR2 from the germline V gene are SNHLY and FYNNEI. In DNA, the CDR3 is TGTGCCAGCAGTGAAGGCCCGGAGAGTTACGAGCAGTACTTC. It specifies CASSEGPESYEQYF.

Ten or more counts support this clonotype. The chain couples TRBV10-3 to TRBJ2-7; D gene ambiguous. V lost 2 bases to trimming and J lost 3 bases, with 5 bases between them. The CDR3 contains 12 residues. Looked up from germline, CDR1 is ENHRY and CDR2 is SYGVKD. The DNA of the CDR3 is TGTGCCATCAGTGAGGCCAGCTACGAGCAGTACTTC. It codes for CAISEASYEQYF.

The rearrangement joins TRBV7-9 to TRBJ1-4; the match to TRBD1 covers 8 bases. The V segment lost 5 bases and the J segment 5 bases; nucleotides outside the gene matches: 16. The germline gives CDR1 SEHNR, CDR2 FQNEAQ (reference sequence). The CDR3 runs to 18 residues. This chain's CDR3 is CASSRSGGPSSRNEKLFF. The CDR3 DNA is TGTGCCAGCAGCCGATCAGGGGGCCCCTCGTCACGGAATGAAAAACTGTTTTTT.

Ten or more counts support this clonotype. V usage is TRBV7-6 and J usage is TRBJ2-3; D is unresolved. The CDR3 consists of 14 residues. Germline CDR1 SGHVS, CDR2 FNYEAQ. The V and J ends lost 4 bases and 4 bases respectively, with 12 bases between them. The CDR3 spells CASSSLLGPDTQYF. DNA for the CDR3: TGTGCCAGCAGCTCCCTCCTAGGACCAGATACGCAGTATTTT.

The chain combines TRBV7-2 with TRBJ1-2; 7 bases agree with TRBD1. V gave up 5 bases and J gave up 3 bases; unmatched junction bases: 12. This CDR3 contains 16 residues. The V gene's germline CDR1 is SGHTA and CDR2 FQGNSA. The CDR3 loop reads CASSPRPGTEYYGYTF. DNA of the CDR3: TGTGCCAGCAGCCCCCGTCCCGGGACAGAGTACTATGGCTACACCTTC.

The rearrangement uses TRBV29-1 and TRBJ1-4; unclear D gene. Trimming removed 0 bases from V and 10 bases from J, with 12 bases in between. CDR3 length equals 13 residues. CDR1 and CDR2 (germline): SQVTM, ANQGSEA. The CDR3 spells CSVEDRIAGKLFF. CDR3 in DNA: TGCAGCGTTGAAGATCGTATCGCCGGAAAACTGTTTTTT.

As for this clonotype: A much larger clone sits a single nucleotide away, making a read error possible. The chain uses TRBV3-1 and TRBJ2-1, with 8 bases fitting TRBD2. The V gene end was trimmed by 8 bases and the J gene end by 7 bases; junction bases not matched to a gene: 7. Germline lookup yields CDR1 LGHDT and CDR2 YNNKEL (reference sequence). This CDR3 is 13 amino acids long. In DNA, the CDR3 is TGTGCCAGCCCGCAGCGGGGGAGGAATGAGCAGTTCTTC. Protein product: CASPQRGRNEQFF.

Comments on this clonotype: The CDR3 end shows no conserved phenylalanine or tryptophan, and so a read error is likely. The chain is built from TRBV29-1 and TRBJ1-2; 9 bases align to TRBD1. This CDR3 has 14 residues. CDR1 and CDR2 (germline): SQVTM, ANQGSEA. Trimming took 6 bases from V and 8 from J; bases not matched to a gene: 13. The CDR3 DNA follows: TGCAGCGTGGCCGGGACAGGGTTTGGTGGAGGCTACACCCTC. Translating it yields CSVAGTGFGGGYTL.

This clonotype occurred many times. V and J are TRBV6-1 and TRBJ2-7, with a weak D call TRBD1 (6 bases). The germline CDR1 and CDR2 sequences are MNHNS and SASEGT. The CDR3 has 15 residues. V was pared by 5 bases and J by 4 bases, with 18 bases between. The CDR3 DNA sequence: TGTGCCAGCAGTATCAACCGGGACACCGCTTACGAGCAGTACTTC. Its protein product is CASSINRDTAYEQYF.